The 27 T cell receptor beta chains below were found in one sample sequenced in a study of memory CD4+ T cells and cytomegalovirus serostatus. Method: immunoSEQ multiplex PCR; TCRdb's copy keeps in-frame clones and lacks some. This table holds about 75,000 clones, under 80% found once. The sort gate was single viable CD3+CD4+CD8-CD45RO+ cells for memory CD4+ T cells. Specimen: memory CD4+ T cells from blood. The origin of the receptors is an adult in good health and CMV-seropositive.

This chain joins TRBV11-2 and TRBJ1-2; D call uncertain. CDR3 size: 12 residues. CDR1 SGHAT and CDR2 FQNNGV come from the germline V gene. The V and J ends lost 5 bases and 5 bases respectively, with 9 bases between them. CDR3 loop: CASSRPAYGYTF. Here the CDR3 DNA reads TGTGCCAGCAGCCGACCCGCGTATGGCTACACCTTC.

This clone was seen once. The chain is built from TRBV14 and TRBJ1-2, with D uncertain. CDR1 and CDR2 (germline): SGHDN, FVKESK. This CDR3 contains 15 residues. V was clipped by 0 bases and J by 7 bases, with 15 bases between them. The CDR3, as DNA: TGTGCCAGCAGCCAAGAACCGGGCCGCTATTTTGGCTACACCTTC. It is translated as CASSQEPGRYFGYTF.

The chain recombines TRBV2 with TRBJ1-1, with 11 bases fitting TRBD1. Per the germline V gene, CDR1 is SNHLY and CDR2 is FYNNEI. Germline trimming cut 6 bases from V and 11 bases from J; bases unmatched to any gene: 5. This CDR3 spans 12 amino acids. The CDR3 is CASRWTGGRAFF. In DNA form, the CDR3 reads TGTGCCAGCAGATGGACAGGGGGCCGGGCTTTCTTT.

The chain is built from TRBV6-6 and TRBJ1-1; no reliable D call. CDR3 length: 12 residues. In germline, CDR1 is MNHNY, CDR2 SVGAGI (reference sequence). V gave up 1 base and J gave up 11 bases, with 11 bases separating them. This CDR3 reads CASSYLEGEAFF. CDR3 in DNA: TGTGCCAGCAGTTACTTAGAGGGTGAGGCTTTCTTT.

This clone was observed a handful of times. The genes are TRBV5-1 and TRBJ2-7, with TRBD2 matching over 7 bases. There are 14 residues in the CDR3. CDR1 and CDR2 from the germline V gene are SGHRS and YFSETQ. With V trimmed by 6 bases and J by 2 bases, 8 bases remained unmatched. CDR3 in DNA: TGCGCCAGCACCAAGCGGGGATCAACCTACGAGCAGTACTTC. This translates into CASTKRGSTYEQYF.

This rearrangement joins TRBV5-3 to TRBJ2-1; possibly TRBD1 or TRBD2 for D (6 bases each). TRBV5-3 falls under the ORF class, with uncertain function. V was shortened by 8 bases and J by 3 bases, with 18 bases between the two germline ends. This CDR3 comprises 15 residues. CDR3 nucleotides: TGTGCCAGCTCCTCGAGGGGGGCAATCTACAATGAGCAGTTCTTC. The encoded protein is CASSSRGAIYNEQFF.

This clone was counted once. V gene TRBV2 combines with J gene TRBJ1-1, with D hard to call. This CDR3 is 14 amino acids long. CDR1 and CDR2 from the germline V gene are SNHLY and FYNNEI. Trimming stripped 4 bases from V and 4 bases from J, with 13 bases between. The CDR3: CASSGGWRGTEAFF. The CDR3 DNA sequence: TGTGCCAGCAGTGGGGGATGGCGCGGCACTGAAGCTTTCTTT.

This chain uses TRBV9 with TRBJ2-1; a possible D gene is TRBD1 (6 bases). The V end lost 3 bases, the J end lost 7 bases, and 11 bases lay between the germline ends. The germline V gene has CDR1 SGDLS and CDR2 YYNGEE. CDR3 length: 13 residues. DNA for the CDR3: TGTGCCAGCAGCGGGACAGTGGGGAATGAGCAGTTCTTC. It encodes CASSGTVGNEQFF.

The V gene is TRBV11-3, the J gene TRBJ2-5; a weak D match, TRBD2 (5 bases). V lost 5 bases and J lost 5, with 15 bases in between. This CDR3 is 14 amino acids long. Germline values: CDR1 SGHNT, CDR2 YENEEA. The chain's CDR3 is CASSRRGRGETQYF. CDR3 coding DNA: TGTGCCAGCAGCCGAAGAGGGCGAGGGGAGACCCAGTACTTC.

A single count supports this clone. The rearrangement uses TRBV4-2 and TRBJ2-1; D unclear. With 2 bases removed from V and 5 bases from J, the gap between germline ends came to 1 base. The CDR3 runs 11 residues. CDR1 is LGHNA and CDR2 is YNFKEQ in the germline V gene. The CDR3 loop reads CASSQNNEQFF. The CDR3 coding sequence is TGTGCCAGCAGCCAAAACAATGAGCAGTTCTTC.

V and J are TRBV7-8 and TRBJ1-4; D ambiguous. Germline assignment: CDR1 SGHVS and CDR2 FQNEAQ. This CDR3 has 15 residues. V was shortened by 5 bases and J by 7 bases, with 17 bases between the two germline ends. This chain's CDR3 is CASSKSPVPGEKLFF. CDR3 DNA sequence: TGTGCCAGCAGCAAATCTCCGGTCCCCGGTGAAAAACTGTTTTTT.

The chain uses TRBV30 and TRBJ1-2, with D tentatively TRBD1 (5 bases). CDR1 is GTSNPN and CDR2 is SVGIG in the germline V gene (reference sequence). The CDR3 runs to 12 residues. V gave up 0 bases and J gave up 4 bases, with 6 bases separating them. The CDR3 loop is CAWSVQGYGYTF. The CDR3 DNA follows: TGTGCCTGGAGTGTCCAGGGCTATGGCTACACCTTC.

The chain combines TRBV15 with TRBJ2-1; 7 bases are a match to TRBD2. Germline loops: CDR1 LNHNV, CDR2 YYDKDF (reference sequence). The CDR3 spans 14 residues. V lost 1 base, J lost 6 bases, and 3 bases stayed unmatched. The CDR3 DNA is TGTGCCACCAGCAGAGTGGGAGGGCCCAATGAGCAGTTCTTC. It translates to CATSRVGGPNEQFF.

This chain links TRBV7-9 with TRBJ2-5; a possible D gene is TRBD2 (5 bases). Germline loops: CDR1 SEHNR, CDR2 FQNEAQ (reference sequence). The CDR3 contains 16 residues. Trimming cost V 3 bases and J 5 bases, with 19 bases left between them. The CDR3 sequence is CASSLRAEDPTETQYF. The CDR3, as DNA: TGTGCCAGCAGCTTGCGGGCGGAGGATCCCACGGAGACCCAGTACTTC.

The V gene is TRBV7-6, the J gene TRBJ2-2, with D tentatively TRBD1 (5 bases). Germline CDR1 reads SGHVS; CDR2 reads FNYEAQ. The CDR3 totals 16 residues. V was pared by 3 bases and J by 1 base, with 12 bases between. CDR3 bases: TGTGCCAGCAGCTTCGGACATAGCCTGAACACCGGGGAGCTGTTTTTT. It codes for CASSFGHSLNTGELFF.

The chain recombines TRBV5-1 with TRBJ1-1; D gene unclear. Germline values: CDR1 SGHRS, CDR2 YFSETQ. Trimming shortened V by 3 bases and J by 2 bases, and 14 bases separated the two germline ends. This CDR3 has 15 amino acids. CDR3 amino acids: CASSSGGQANTEAFF. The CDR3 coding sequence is TGCGCCAGCAGCTCCGGCGGGCAGGCAAACACTGAAGCTTTCTTT.

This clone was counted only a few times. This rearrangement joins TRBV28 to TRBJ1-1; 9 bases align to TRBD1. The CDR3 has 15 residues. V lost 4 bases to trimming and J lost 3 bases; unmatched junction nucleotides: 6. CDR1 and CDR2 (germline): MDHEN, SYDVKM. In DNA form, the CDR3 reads TGTGCCAGCAGTTGGGCGACAGGGGGTGACACTGAAGCTTTCTTT. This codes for CASSWATGGDTEAFF.

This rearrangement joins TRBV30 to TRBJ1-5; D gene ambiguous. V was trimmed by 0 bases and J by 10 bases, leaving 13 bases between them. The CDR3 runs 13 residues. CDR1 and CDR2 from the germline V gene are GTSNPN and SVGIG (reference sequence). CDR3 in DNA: TGTGCCTGGAGTGTAAGTGGCTCTGAACCCCAGCATTTT. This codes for CAWSVSGSEPQHF.

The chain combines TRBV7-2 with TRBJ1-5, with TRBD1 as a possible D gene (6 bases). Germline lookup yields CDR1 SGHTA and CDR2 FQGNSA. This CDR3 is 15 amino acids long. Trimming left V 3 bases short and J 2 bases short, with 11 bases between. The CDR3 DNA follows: TGTGCCAGCAGCTTTCAGTCAGGGGGCAATCAGCCCCAGCATTTT. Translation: CASSFQSGGNQPQHF.

The CDR3 here is CASSGRQGAGKNIQYF. The CDR3 DNA is TGTGCCAGCAGTGGAAGACAGGGGGCAGGCAAAAACATTCAGTACTTC. The chain combines TRBV6-1 with TRBJ2-4, with 10 bases aligning to TRBD1. Trimming took 4 bases from V and 3 from J; bases not matched to a gene: 6. The CDR3 extends over 16 amino acids. In germline, CDR1 is MNHNS, CDR2 SASEGT.

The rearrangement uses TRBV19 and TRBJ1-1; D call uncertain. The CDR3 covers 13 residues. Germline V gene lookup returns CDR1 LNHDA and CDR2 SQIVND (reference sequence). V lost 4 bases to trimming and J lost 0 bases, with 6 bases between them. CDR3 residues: CASSSQMNTEAFF. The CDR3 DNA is TGTGCCAGTAGTAGTCAAATGAACACTGAAGCTTTCTTT.

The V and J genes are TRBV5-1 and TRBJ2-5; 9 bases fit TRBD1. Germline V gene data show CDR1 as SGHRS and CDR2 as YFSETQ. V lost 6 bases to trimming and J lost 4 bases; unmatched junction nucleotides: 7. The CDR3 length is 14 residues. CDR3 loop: CASMPGQGGETQYF. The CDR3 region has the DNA TGCGCCAGCATGCCGGGACAGGGAGGAGAGACCCAGTACTTC. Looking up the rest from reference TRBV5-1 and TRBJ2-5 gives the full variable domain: KAGVTQTPRYLIKTRGQQVTLSCSPISGHRSVSWYQQTPGQGLQFLFEYFSETQRNKGNFPGRFSGRQFSNSRSEMNVSTLELGDSALYLCASMPGQGGETQYFGPGTRLLVL.

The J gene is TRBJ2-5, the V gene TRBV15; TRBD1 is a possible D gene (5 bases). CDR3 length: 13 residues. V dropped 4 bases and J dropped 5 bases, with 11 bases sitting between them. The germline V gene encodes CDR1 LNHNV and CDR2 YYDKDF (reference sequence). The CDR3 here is CATSIAGMETQYF. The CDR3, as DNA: TGTGCCACCAGCATCGCAGGGATGGAGACCCAGTACTTC.

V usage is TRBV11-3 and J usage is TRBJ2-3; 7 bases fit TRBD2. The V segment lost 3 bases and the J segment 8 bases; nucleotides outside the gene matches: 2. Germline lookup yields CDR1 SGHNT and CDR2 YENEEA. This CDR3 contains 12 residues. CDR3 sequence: CASSFGGGTQYF. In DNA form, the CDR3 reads TGTGCCAGCAGCTTTGGGGGGGGTACGCAGTATTTT.

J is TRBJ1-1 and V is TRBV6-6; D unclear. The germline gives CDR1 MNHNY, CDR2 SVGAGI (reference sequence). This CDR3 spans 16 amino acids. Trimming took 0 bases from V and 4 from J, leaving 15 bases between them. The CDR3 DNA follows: TGTGCCAGCAGTTACTCGAGTACTAAAATGGGCACTGAAGCTTTCTTT. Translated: CASSYSSTKMGTEAFF.

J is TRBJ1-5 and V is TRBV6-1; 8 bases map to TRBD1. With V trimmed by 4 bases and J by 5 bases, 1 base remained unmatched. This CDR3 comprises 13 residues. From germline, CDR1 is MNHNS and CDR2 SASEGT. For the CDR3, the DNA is TGTGCCAGCAGTGCAGGGGGCGATCAGCCCCAGCATTTT. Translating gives CASSAGGDQPQHF.

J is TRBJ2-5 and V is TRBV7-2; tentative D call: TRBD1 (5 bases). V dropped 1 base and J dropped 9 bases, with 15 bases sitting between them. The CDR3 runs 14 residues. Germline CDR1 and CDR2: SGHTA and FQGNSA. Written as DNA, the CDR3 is TGTGCCAGCAGCTTAGACAGGACCGAAAGGGCCCAGTACTTC. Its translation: CASSLDRTERAQYF.